Listed below are T cell receptor beta chains from one sample, sequenced in a study of blood T cell repertoires in COVID-19. Profiling relied on immunoSEQ multiplex PCR, and the TCRdb table lists in-frame clones only, not all of them. The sample yields about 150,000 clones, about four fifths seen once. Sequencing was done on a sample of peripheral blood. These receptors were obtained from a human donor with acute or convalescent COVID-19. The donor label of this sample is uncertain. Each CDR3 is given with its conserved first and last residue. The order of the fields is clone size, V gene, J gene, D gene, CDR3 DNA, CDR3 protein. The D gene is left open where the match is weak. Clone size is stated in some rows and not others, as once, few, many or a class when expanded.

abundance: .; v_gene: TRBV6-5; j_gene: TRBJ1-2; d_gene: .; CDR3nt: TGTGCCAGCAGTTACCACTCTTCCGAGGGCTACACCTTC; CDR3aa: CASSYHSSEGYTF
abundance: .; v_gene: TRBV6-1; j_gene: TRBJ1-3; d_gene: .; CDR3nt: TGTGCCAGCAGTGCCCCTGGGGGGGCACTTGGAAACACCATATATTTT; CDR3aa: CASSAPGGALGNTIYF
abundance: .; v_gene: TRBV7-8; j_gene: TRBJ2-5; d_gene: TRBD2; CDR3nt: TGTGCCAGCAGCTTAGGGGTGGCGGGGGGACAAGAGACCCAGTACTTC; CDR3aa: CASSLGVAGGQETQYF
abundance: .; v_gene: TRBV6-5; j_gene: TRBJ1-2; d_gene: .; CDR3nt: TGTGCCAGCAGTTACGGTAGGGGGAGAAACTATGGCTACACCTTC; CDR3aa: CASSYGRGRNYGYTF
abundance: .; v_gene: TRBV5-1; j_gene: TRBJ1-2; d_gene: .; CDR3nt: TGCGCCAGCAGCTTGGCCCGGGGGGGCTCTAACTATGGCTACACCTTC; CDR3aa: CASSLARGGSNYGYTF
abundance: few; v_gene: TRBV28; j_gene: TRBJ1-1; d_gene: .; CDR3nt: TGTGCCAGCATCCGGGGAGCCGCCGGGAACACTGAAGCTTTCTTT; CDR3aa: CASIRGAAGNTEAFF
abundance: .; v_gene: TRBV7-9; j_gene: TRBJ1-5; d_gene: .; CDR3nt: TGTGCCAGCAGCTTAGGAGGGAGGAGAGGACAGCCCCAGCATTTT; CDR3aa: CASSLGGRRGQPQHF
abundance: once; v_gene: TRBV19; j_gene: TRBJ2-7; d_gene: TRBD2; CDR3nt: TGTGCCAGTAGTATAGCCGGTAGCGGGGTCTACGAGCAGTACTTC; CDR3aa: CASSIAGSGVYEQYF
abundance: .; v_gene: TRBV12-5; j_gene: TRBJ2-5; d_gene: TRBD1; CDR3nt: TGTGCTAGTGGTATCACCGGGACAGGGGGCGGGGAGACCCAGTACTTC; CDR3aa: CASGITGTGGGETQYF
abundance: .; v_gene: TRBV7-8; j_gene: TRBJ2-7; d_gene: TRBD1; CDR3nt: TGTGCCAGCAGCTTACTTGAGGGGGCGGGTTACGAGCAGTACTTC; CDR3aa: CASSLLEGAGYEQYF
abundance: .; v_gene: TRBV9; j_gene: TRBJ2-5; d_gene: TRBD1; CDR3nt: TGTGCCAGCAGCGTCGGACAGGGCCGAGAGACCCAGTACTTC; CDR3aa: CASSVGQGRETQYF
abundance: .; v_gene: TRBV6-6; j_gene: TRBJ2-1; d_gene: TRBD2; CDR3nt: TGTGCCAGCAGTTTGTGGACTAGCGGGGGGGTGTGGCAGTTCTTC; CDR3aa: CASSLWTSGGVWQFF
abundance: .; v_gene: TRBV29-1; j_gene: TRBJ1-2; d_gene: TRBD1; CDR3nt: TGCAGCGTGGGTCGACAGGGGAGCCATGGCTACACCTTC; CDR3aa: CSVGRQGSHGYTF
abundance: .; v_gene: TRBV19; j_gene: TRBJ2-3; d_gene: TRBD1; CDR3nt: TGTGCCAGTAGGAAAGGGACAGTTAACACAGATACGCAGTATTTT; CDR3aa: CASRKGTVNTDTQYF
abundance: .; v_gene: TRBV7-2; j_gene: TRBJ1-2; d_gene: .; CDR3nt: TGTGCCAGCAGCTACAGGGATCCGGCCATTTACGGCTACACCTTC; CDR3aa: CASSYRDPAIYGYTF
abundance: .; v_gene: TRBV6-2/TRBV6-3; j_gene: TRBJ1-5; d_gene: .; CDR3nt: TGTGCCAGCAGTTTCTACACGGGATCGAGCTCAGATCAGCCCCAGCATTTT; CDR3aa: CASSFYTGSSSDQPQHF
abundance: .; v_gene: TRBV6-5; j_gene: TRBJ1-3; d_gene: TRBD1; CDR3nt: TGTGCCAGCAGTTACACAGGGACAGGCGGAAACACCATATATTTT; CDR3aa: CASSYTGTGGNTIYF
abundance: .; v_gene: TRBV2; j_gene: TRBJ1-6; d_gene: .; CDR3nt: TGTGCCAGCAGAGCCAACAGCCTACCAGGGGCACCCCTCCACTTT; CDR3aa: CASRANSLPGAPLHF
abundance: .; v_gene: TRBV7-3; j_gene: TRBJ2-3; d_gene: TRBD2; CDR3nt: TGTGCCAGCAGCCCGCAGACTAGCGTGCCAGATACGCAGTATTTT; CDR3aa: CASSPQTSVPDTQYF
abundance: once; v_gene: TRBV5-1; j_gene: TRBJ2-5; d_gene: TRBD2; CDR3nt: TGCGCCAGCAGCTTGGGCCCAGCGGGGGGCAGCGGGACCCAGTACTTC; CDR3aa: CASSLGPAGGSGTQYF
abundance: .; v_gene: TRBV19; j_gene: TRBJ1-6; d_gene: TRBD1; CDR3nt: TGTGCCAGCCGGAGACAGGGGTCTAATTCACCCCTCCACTTT; CDR3aa: CASRRQGSNSPLHF
abundance: few; v_gene: TRBV11-2; j_gene: TRBJ1-2; d_gene: .; CDR3nt: TGTGCCAGCAGCTTAGATCCGGCCCCCTACGGGGGCTACACCTTC; CDR3aa: CASSLDPAPYGGYTF